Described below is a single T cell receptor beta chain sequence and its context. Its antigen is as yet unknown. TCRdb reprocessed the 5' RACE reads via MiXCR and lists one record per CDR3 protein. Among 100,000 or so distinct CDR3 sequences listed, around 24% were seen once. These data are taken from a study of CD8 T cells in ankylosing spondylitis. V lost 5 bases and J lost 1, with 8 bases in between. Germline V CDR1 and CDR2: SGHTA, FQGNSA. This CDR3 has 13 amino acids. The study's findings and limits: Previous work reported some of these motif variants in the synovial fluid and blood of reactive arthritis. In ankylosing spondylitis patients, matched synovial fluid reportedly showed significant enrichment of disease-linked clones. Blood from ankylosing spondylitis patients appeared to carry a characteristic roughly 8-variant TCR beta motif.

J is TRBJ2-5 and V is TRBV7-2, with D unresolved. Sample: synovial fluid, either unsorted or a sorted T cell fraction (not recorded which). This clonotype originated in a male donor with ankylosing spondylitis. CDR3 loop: CASSRAVQETQYF. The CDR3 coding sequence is TGTGCCAGCAGCCGGGCGGTCCAAGAGACCCAGTACTTC.